Given below is one T cell receptor beta chain in context. What it binds is unknown. With a much larger clone just one base away, this may be a read error. The data stem from a study of breast tumors, draining lymph nodes, adjacent tissues. Via MiXCR, TCRdb re-called the multiplex PCR reads, giving one row per CDR3 protein. Of 150,000 to 200,000 distinct CDR3 sequences in the sample, about 33% are singletons; the top ten hold around 4%. Whole-study results and caveats: Tumor repertoires ranked between lymph nodes and nontumor tissue in diversity, with V and J gene preferences. The lymph node origin of tumor T cells was framed as consistent with a hypothesis, not demonstrated.

V lost 6 bases, J lost 1 base, and 6 bases stayed unmatched. Germline CDR1 MNHEY, CDR2 SVGEGT. The CDR3 has 15 amino acids. Breast cancer patients provided tissue from their axillary draining lymph nodes. The source of this sequence is a female donor with breast cancer. Some clones in this sample may be carry-over from other donors' samples. The sequenced sample was axillary lymph node tissue. V is TRBV6-2 or TRBV6-3 and J is TRBJ1-5; TRBD1 agrees at 7 bases. DNA of the CDR3: TGTGCCAGCAGCTCCGGACAGGCGAGCAATCAGCCCCAGCATTTT. Protein: CASSSGQASNQPQHF.